This TCR beta chain was sequenced in a study of cytomegalovirus exposure and HLA in healthy donors. Study at large: In a later analysis, the 120 or so validation repertoires were reported to have used the same platform as the roughly 700 first-cohort repertoires.

Study-wide results and caveats: Overall, approximately 180 TCR beta chains were annotated as cytomegalovirus-associated. Cytomegalovirus status was reportedly diagnosed by the classifier with high sensitivity and specificity.

Looked up from germline, CDR1 is MGHDK and CDR2 is SYGVNS. CDR3 size: 16 residues. The V end lost 3 bases, the J end lost 0 bases, and 13 bases lay between the germline ends. The data were produced by immunoSEQ multiplex PCR, yet TCRdb's version contains in-frame clones alone and is incomplete. This sample has about 200,000 clones, with around 87% found just once. In regard to this clone: Its antigen remains unidentified.

The validation cohort, a group of over a hundred subjects, included the donors and was separate from the roughly 700-subject first cohort. The V gene is TRBV25-1, the J gene TRBJ2-3; tentatively, D is TRBD2 (6 bases). The receptor was isolated from a young woman in good health and CMV-seropositive. Sample: PBMCs. CDR3 coding DNA: TGTGCCAGCAGTGATGGAGGGTCCCCTAGCACAGATACGCAGTATTTT. This encodes CASSDGGSPSTDTQYF.